This T cell receptor beta chain was sequenced in a study of cytomegalovirus exposure and HLA in healthy donors. Notes on the study in general: Some V segments could not be told apart, so they were left out, TRBV6-2 and TRBV6-3 among them.

13 Jbeta primers and 60 Vbeta primers were used for the PCR. In the authors' workflow: In a later analysis, the count reached 80 million or so unique TCR beta chains, with 9 million to 11 million shared. Produced via immunoSEQ multiplex PCR; TCRdb's table is partial and in-frame only. The V and J calls and clone size were taken over from that table, and D and trimming were inferred from the DNA. The specimen's table records over 60,000 clones. Regarding this clone: What it binds is unknown. Its ends do not fully match the called genes, so a read error is possible.

The CDR3 runs to 13 residues. Germline CDR1 is MNHEY and CDR2 is SMNVEV (reference sequence). The source material was PBMCs. This chain joins TRBV27 and TRBJ1-6; D is perhaps TRBD1 (5 bases). The origin of this receptor is a female donor in good health and CMV-seropositive. The CDR3 sequence: CASSLSGLGALHF. The CDR3 region has the DNA TGTGCCAGCAGTCTATCGGGACTGGGGGCCCTCCACTTT.